The T cell receptor (beta chain) described here comes from a study of blood T cell repertoires in COVID-19. Background on the study: Sites in the United States, Italy and Spain provided acute and convalescent COVID-19 samples.

The germline V gene encodes CDR1 MNHNS and CDR2 SASEGT. V was trimmed by 2 bases and J by 6 bases, leaving 13 bases between them. CDR3 length: 14 amino acids. Per the study methods: Reference gene primer amplification yielded estimated nucleated cell counts. Sequencing was performed with immunoSEQ multiplex PCR; in TCRdb, only in-frame clones are kept and a portion is missing. Clonal size and the V and J genes are those of that table, whereas D and trimming came from the DNA. The sample holds 150,000 to 200,000 clones, just under 90% seen once. The chain is built from TRBV6-1 and TRBJ1-2; D unresolved. Material: peripheral blood. The sequence derives from a man younger than 30 with active or convalescent COVID-19. CDR3 amino acids: CASSELIDSHGYTF. Here the CDR3 DNA reads TGTGCCAGCAGTGAACTTATTGACTCCCATGGCTACACCTTC.